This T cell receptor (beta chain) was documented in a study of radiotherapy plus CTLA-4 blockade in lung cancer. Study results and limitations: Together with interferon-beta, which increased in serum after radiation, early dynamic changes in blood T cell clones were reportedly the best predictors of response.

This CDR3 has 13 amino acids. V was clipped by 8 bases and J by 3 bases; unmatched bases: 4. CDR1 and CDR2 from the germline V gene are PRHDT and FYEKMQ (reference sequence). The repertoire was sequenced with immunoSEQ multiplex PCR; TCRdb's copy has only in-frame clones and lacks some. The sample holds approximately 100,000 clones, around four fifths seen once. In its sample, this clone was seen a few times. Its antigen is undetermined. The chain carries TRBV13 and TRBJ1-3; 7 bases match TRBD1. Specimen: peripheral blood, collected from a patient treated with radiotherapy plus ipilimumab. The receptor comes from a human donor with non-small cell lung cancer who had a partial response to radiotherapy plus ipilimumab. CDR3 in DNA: TGTGCCAGCCATGGACAGGATGGAAACACCATATATTTT. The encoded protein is CASHGQDGNTIYF.